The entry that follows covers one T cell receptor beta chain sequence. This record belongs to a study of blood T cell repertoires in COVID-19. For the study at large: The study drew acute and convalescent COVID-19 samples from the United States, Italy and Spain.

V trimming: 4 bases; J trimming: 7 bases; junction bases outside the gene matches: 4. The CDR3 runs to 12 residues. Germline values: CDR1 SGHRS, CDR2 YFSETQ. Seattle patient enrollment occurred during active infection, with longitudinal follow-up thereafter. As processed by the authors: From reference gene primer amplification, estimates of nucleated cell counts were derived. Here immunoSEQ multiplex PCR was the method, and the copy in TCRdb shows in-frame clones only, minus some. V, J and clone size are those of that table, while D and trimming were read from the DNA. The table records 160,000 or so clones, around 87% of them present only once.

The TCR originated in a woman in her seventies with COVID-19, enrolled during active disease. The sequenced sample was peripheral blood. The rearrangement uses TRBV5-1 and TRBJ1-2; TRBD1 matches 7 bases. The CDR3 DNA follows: TGCGCCAGCAGCGCAACAGGGGTTGGCTACACCTTC. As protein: CASSATGVGYTF.